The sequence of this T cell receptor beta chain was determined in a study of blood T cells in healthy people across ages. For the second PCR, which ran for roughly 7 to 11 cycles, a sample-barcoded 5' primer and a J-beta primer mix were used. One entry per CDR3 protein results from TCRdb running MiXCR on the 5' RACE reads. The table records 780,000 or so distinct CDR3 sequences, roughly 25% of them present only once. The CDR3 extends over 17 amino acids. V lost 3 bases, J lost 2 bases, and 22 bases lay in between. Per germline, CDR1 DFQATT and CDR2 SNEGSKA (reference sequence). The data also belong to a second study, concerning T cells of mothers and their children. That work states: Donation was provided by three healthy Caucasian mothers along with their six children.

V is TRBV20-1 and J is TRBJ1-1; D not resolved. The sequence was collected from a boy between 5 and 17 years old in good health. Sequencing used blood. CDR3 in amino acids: CSARSAVYSAPNTEAFF. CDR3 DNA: TGCAGTGCTAGGTCAGCAGTCTATTCGGCCCCAAACACTGAAGCTTTCTTT.